One sample yielded the 27 T cell receptor beta chains listed below, sequenced in a study of blood T cells in healthy people across ages. A second about 7 to 12 cycle PCR used barcoded and J-beta primers. TCRdb called the 5' RACE reads again in MiXCR, with one record for every CDR3 protein. The profile shows nearly 800,000 distinct CDR3 sequences, just under 25% of them singletons. The same specimen was also included in a second study, on T cells of mothers and their children.

Sequencing used blood. Source of these receptors: a boy aged 10-17 years in good health.

This chain uses TRBV14 with TRBJ1-4; possible D gene TRBD1, 6 bases. The CDR3 is 15 residues long. Between the trimmed V and J ends, which lost 0 bases and 4 bases, there was a span of 9 bases. Germline V lookup: CDR1 SGHDN, CDR2 FVKESK. The CDR3 reads CASSQDTGYNEKLFF. The CDR3 DNA reads TGTGCCAGCAGCCAAGATACAGGGTATAATGAAAAACTGTTTTTT.

This clonotype was counted a few times. The chain employs TRBV7-9 and TRBJ2-7, with D uncertain. This CDR3 is 16 amino acids long. The germline V gene has CDR1 SEHNR and CDR2 FQNEAQ (reference sequence). V was cut by 5 bases and J by 7 bases, with 24 bases left in between. Written as DNA, the CDR3 is TGTGCCAGCAGCCCTCCTGTACGCGGCTTTGGTTTGGAGCAGTACTTC. It translates to CASSPPVRGFGLEQYF.

CDR3 sequence (DNA): TGTGCCAGCACCCAAAGGTACAGAAAGAACACTGAAGCTTTCTTT. Protein: CASTQRYRKNTEAFF. This chain connects TRBV28 to TRBJ1-1; no firm D call. Germline V lookup: CDR1 MDHEN, CDR2 SYDVKM. This CDR3 contains 15 residues. Trimming stripped 7 bases from V and 1 base from J, with 16 bases between.

This sequence joins TRBV9 and TRBJ1-3; D is perhaps TRBD1 (6 bases). The length of the CDR3 is 17 residues. CDR1 and CDR2 from the germline V gene are SGDLS and YYNGEE. The V end was cut by 4 bases, the J end by 0 bases, with 17 bases between. This CDR3 is CASSSPRTASSGNTIYF. CDR3 nucleotide sequence: TGTGCCAGCAGCTCCCCCCGGACAGCCAGCTCTGGAAACACCATATATTTT.

This clonotype came up a few times. The V and J genes are TRBV6-5 and TRBJ2-3; the D is unclear. Trimming pared 2 bases from V and 4 bases from J, leaving 7 bases between. Germline V lookup: CDR1 MNHEY, CDR2 SVGAGI. The CDR3 sequence is 13 residues long. CDR3 sequence: CASSYLAADTQYF. DNA for the CDR3: TGTGCCAGCAGTTACCTTGCCGCAGATACGCAGTATTTT.

The J gene is TRBJ2-7, the V gene TRBV20-1; D is undetermined. Germline CDR1 is DFQATT and CDR2 is SNEGSKA (reference sequence). There are 11 residues in the CDR3. The ends were cut back, 0 bases at V and 4 bases at J, with 4 bases in the middle. The CDR3 DNA reads TGCAGTGCTAGAGATCCGTACGAGCAGTACTTC. It translates to CSARDPYEQYF.

CDR3 nucleotides: TGTGCCAGCAGCTTGGAGCTATATAATACGCAGTATTTT. It yields the protein CASSLELYNTQYF. V is TRBV7-2 and J is TRBJ2-3, with no clear D. Trimming stripped 3 bases from V and 7 bases from J, with 11 bases between. The germline V gene has CDR1 SGHTA and CDR2 FQGNSA. There are 13 residues in the CDR3.

CDR3 sequence: CASSPGLAGAGYQETQYF. In DNA form, the CDR3 reads TGTGCCAGCAGCCCGGGCCTAGCGGGAGCCGGGTACCAAGAGACCCAGTACTTC. This rearrangement joins TRBV7-3 to TRBJ2-5; TRBD2 matches 10 bases. Germline CDR1 is SGHTA and CDR2 is FQGTGA. The CDR3 totals 18 residues. Germline trimming cut 5 bases from V and 0 bases from J; bases unmatched to any gene: 12.

The V call is TRBV10-3, the J call TRBJ2-5; TRBD2 matches 11 bases. V shed 6 bases and J 1 base; nucleotides not matched to a gene: 7. CDR1 ENHRY and CDR2 SYGVKD come from the germline V gene. This CDR3 contains 16 residues. The CDR3 region is CAISKTSGTCQETQYF. Here the CDR3 DNA reads TGTGCCATCAGCAAGACTAGCGGGACGTGCCAAGAGACCCAGTACTTC.

This clonotype was seen more than once but under ten times. This chain connects TRBV18 to TRBJ2-4; D is unclear. CDR1 and CDR2 (germline): KGHSH, LQKENI. CDR3 length: 13 residues. With 0 bases removed from V and 7 bases from J, the gap between germline ends came to 7 bases. The CDR3 reads CASSPPKANIQYF. CDR3 bases: TGTGCCAGCTCACCACCAAAGGCGAACATTCAGTACTTC.

The genes are TRBV11-2 and TRBJ2-5; D ambiguous. The J call is doubtful: the DNA matches TRBJ2-1 better. Germline lookup yields CDR1 SGHAT and CDR2 FQNNGV. The CDR3 is 14 residues long. CDR3 loop: CASSPSTRPHEQFF. In DNA, the CDR3 is TGTGCCAGCAGCCCCTCCACCAGACCCCATGAGCAGTTCTTC.

In its sample, this clonotype was seen a few times. This chain links TRBV7-9 with TRBJ1-2; 9 bases map to TRBD1. This CDR3 has 16 amino acids. Germline loops: CDR1 SEHNR, CDR2 FQNEAQ (reference sequence). Trimming cost V 5 bases and J 2 bases; bases outside gene matches: 9. The CDR3 sequence is CASSHRDREQNYGYTF. The CDR3 region has the DNA TGTGCCAGCAGCCACCGGGACAGGGAGCAAAACTATGGCTACACCTTC.

This chain uses TRBV11-2 with TRBJ1-1; D ambiguous. This CDR3 region has 13 residues. With 7 bases removed from V and 8 bases from J, the gap between germline ends came to 17 bases. Germline CDR1 is SGHAT and CDR2 is FQNNGV. CDR3 region: CASTPLASREAFF. CDR3 sequence (DNA): TGTGCCAGCACCCCCTTGGCCTCCCGGGAAGCTTTCTTT.

The V gene is TRBV7-2, the J gene TRBJ2-7, with TRBD1 matching 9 bases. V lost 2 bases and J lost 3; bases outside the gene matches: 2. The CDR3 totals 14 residues. Germline CDR1 reads SGHTA; CDR2 reads FQGNSA. Here the CDR3 reads CASSLQTGGYEQYF. CDR3 in DNA: TGTGCCAGCAGCTTACAGACAGGGGGCTACGAGCAGTACTTC.

The CDR3 here is CASSLSPDSSTDTQYF. Written as DNA, the CDR3 is TGTGCCAGCAGCTTATCCCCGGATTCTAGCACAGATACGCAGTATTTT. The J gene is TRBJ2-3, the V gene TRBV7-2; D is uncertain. This CDR3 has 16 residues. Germline values: CDR1 SGHTA, CDR2 FQGNSA. V lost 2 bases to trimming and J lost 0 bases, with 12 bases between them.

This chain joins TRBV29-1 and TRBJ2-7; D gene ambiguous. The CDR3 is made up of 14 amino acids. CDR1 and CDR2 (germline): SQVTM, ANQGSEA. V was trimmed by 0 bases and J by 0 bases, leaving 9 bases between them. The CDR3 is CSVEDPQVSYEQYF. CDR3 nucleotide sequence: TGCAGCGTTGAAGATCCCCAGGTCTCCTACGAGCAGTACTTC.

As for this clonotype: One end of the junction fails to match germline, which may point to a read error. The chain links TRBV4-3 to TRBJ2-1, with 8 bases identical to TRBD2. CDR1 LGHNA and CDR2 YSLEER come from the germline V gene. There are 16 residues in the CDR3. The CDR3 nucleotides are TGCGCCAGCAGCCAAGTTGGGATAGCGGGAAGAAATGGGCAGTTCTTC. It translates to CASSQVGIAGRNGQFF.

V gene TRBV29-1 combines with J gene TRBJ2-7; D is perhaps TRBD1 or TRBD2 (5 bases each). The germline gives CDR1 SQVTM, CDR2 ANQGSEA. This CDR3 contains 13 residues. Trimming cost V 7 bases and J 3 bases, with 16 bases left between them. The CDR3 coding sequence is TGCAGCGGACGCGAGGGTCAGGGCTACGAGCAGTACTTC. As protein: CSGREGQGYEQYF.

The chain recombines TRBV18 with TRBJ2-5, with D possibly being TRBD2 (5 bases). The DNA end lines up better with TRBJ2-1; the J call may be wrong. The germline CDR1 and CDR2 sequences are KGHSH and LQKENI. The CDR3 has 12 residues. CDR3 coding DNA: TGTGCCAGCTCACCACCGGAGCGGGAGCAGTTCTTC. As protein: CASSPPEREQFF.

This chain links TRBV15 with TRBJ2-3, with D uncertain. This CDR3 spans 13 amino acids. Trimming left V 5 bases short and J 0 bases short, with 6 bases between. Germline CDR1 LNHNV, CDR2 YYDKDF (reference sequence). CDR3 sequence (DNA): TGTGCCACCAGCCCCAGGAGCACAGATACGCAGTATTTT. Protein: CATSPRSTDTQYF.

This clonotype was counted a few times. The rearrangement links TRBV20-1 to TRBJ1-3, with D unclear. Trimming shortened V by 0 bases and J by 1 base, and 4 bases separated the two germline ends. Germline V gene sequence: CDR1 DFQATT, CDR2 SNEGSKA (reference sequence). This CDR3 is 13 amino acids long. The CDR3 sequence: CSARDPSGNTIYF. Here the CDR3 DNA reads TGCAGTGCTAGAGACCCTTCTGGAAACACCATATATTTT.

This clonotype was observed at least ten times. CDR3 sequence: CSVRGQVSYEQYF. The CDR3 bases are TGCAGCGTGAGGGGACAGGTATCCTACGAGCAGTACTTC. The chain carries TRBV29-1 and TRBJ2-7; 8 nucleotides line up with TRBD1. The CDR3 has 13 amino acids. The trim removed 6 bases at V and 1 base at J, leaving 5 bases unmatched. The germline CDR1 and CDR2 sequences are SQVTM and ANQGSEA.

This clonotype showed up just a few times. This chain joins TRBV7-2 and TRBJ1-5; a possible D gene is TRBD1 (6 bases). Trimming shortened V by 1 base and J by 0 bases, and 13 bases separated the two germline ends. CDR1 and CDR2 from the germline V gene are SGHTA and FQGNSA. This CDR3 has 17 residues. CDR3 sequence reads: CASSLDGTYNSNQPQHF. For the CDR3, the DNA is TGTGCCAGCAGCTTAGATGGGACATACAATAGCAATCAGCCCCAGCATTTT.

The chain employs TRBV3-1 and TRBJ2-1; D is perhaps TRBD2 (5 bases). The CDR3 spans 16 residues. V was shortened by 4 bases and J by 3 bases, with 16 bases between the two germline ends. Germline-derived CDR1 and CDR2 are LGHDT and YNNKEL (reference sequence). In DNA form, the CDR3 reads TGTGCCAGCAGCCCCACGAAGAGCGGTAACTACAATGAGCAGTTCTTC. Translation gives CASSPTKSGNYNEQFF.

The genes are TRBV19 and TRBJ1-2, with TRBD1 matching over 7 bases. CDR1 and CDR2 from the germline V gene are LNHDA and SQIVND (reference sequence). This CDR3 region has 12 residues. With V trimmed by 10 bases and J by 7 bases, 9 bases remained unmatched. The CDR3, as DNA: TGTGCCACCGTGCCCCCAGGGGGTGGCTACACCTTC. This codes for CATVPPGGGYTF.

CDR3 nucleotides: TGTGCCAGCAGGGACAGGATTAACACCGGGGAGCTGTTTTTT. Residues: CASRDRINTGELFF. This chain joins TRBV2 and TRBJ2-2; 7 nucleotides match TRBD1. There are 14 residues in the CDR3. Per germline, CDR1 SNHLY and CDR2 FYNNEI. Trimming cost V 6 bases and J 2 bases; bases outside gene matches: 3.

This clonotype was found a few times. The gene calls are TRBV6-6 and TRBJ2-6; weak D call: TRBD1 (6 bases). The CDR3 length is 14 residues. V was clipped by 7 bases and J by 4 bases, with 11 bases between them. CDR1 MNHNY and CDR2 SVGAGI come from the germline V gene (reference sequence). CDR3 protein: CASNQGSGANVLTF. The CDR3 DNA is TGTGCCAGCAACCAGGGGTCCGGGGCCAACGTCCTGACTTTC.